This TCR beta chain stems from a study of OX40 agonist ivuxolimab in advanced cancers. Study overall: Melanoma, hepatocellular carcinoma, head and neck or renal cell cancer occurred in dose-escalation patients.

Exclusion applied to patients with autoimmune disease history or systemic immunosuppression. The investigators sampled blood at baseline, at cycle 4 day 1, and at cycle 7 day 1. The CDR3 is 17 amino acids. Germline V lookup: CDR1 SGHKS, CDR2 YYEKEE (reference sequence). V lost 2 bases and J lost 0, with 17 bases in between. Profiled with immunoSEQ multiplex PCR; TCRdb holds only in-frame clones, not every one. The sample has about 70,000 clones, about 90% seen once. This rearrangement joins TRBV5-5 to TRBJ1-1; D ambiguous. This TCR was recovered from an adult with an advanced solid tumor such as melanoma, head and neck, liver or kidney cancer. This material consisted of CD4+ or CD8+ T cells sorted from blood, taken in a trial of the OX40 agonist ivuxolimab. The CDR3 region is CASSFGEGWSVNTEAFF. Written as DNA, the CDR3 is TGTGCCAGCAGCTTCGGTGAGGGATGGAGTGTGAACACTGAAGCTTTCTTT.